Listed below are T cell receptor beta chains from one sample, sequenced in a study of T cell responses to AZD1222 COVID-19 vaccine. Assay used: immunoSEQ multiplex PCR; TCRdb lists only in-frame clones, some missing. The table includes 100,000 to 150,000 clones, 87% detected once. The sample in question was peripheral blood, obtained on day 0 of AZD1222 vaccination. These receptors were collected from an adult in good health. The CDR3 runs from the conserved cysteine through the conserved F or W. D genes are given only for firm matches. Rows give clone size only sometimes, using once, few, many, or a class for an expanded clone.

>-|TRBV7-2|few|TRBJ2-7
CASSKLSGYEQYF
TGTGCCAGCAGTAAATTGTCGGGCTACGAGCAGTACTTC
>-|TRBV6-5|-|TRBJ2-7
CASSLGRSSYEQYF
TGTGCCAGCAGTCTGGGACGGAGCTCCTACGAGCAGTACTTC
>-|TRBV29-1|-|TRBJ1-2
CSADDGNYGYTF
TGCAGCGCCGATGACGGGAACTATGGCTACACCTTC
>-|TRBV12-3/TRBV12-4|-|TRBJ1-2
CASRDGYKGYTF
TGTGCCAGCCGGGACGGCTATAAAGGCTACACCTTC
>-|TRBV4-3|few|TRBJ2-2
CASSQRAEPRTGELFF
TGCGCCAGCAGCCAAAGGGCGGAACCGAGGACCGGGGAGCTGTTTTTT
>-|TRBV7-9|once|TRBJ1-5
CASSLGDRAPARQPQHF
TGTGCCAGCAGCTTAGGGGATCGGGCACCCGCGCGTCAGCCCCAGCATTTT
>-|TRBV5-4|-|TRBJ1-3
CASSAHGGHSGNTIYF
TGTGCCAGCAGCGCGCACGGGGGCCACTCTGGAAACACCATATATTTT
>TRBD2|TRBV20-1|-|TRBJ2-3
CSGTLAGAGYF
TGCAGTGGTACGCTAGCGGGAGCAGGTTATTTT
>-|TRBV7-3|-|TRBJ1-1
CASSVGAGTEAFF
TGTGCCAGCAGCGTAGGGGCCGGCACTGAAGCTTTCTTT
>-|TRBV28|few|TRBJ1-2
CASSLGQYGYTF
TGTGCCAGCAGTCTCGGACAGTATGGCTACACCTTC
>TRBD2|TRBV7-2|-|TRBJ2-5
CASSPGLAEETQYF
TGTGCCAGCAGCCCGGGACTAGCAGAGGAGACCCAGTACTTC
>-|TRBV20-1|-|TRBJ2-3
CSAHTDTQYF
TGCAGTGCTCACACAGATACGCAGTATTTT
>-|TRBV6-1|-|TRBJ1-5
CASSEIGGSSNQPQHF
TGTGCCAGCAGTGAAATCGGGGGCAGTAGCAATCAGCCCCAGCATTTT
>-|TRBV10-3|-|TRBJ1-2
CAISDQGGLNGYTF
TGTGCCATCAGTGACCAGGGTGGACTTAACGGCTACACCTTC
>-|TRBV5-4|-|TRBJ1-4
CASSRGGNEKLFF
TGTGCCAGCAGCCGGGGGGGGAATGAAAAACTGTTTTTT
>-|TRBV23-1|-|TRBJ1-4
CASSPCPEQAPRMEGDEKLFF
TGCGCCAGCAGTCCCTGCCCCGAACAAGCCCCCCGCATGGAGGGGGATGAAAAACTGTTTTTT
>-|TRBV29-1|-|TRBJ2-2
CSVDTANTGELFF
TGCAGCGTGGACACTGCGAACACCGGGGAGCTGTTTTTT
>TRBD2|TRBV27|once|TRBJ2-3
CASRGLAGLTDTQYF
TGTGCCAGCAGAGGGCTAGCGGGCCTCACAGATACGCAGTATTTT
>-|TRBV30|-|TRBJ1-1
CAWDEGWNTEAFF
TGTGCCTGGGACGAAGGGTGGAACACTGAAGCTTTCTTT
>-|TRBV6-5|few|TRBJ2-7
CASTTNLGAEGEQYF
TGTGCCAGCACCACTAACTTAGGGGCAGAAGGCGAGCAGTACTTC
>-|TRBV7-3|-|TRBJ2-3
CASSLSPTQTDTQYF
TGTGCCAGCAGCTTAAGCCCGACCCAAACAGATACGCAGTATTTT
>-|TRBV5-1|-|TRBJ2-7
CASSLGGDFFYEQYF
TGCGCCAGCAGCTTGGGAGGGGACTTCTTCTACGAGCAGTACTTC
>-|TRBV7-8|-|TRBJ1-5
CASADKSNQPQHF
TGTGCCAGCGCGGACAAGAGCAATCAGCCCCAGCATTTT
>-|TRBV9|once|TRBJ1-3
CASSATGYPGNTIYF
TGTGCCAGCAGCGCTACAGGGTACCCTGGAAACACCATATATTTT
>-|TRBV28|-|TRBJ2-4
CAIRGMGLAKNIQYF
TGTGCCATACGGGGGATGGGACTAGCCAAAAACATTCAGTACTTC
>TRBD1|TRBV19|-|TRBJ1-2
CASSMRSGQGTSRGYTF
TGTGCCAGTAGTATGAGGTCGGGACAGGGCACATCTCGTGGCTACACCTTC
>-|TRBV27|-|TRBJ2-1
CASSSRRGRVGEQFF
TGTGCCAGCAGTTCTCGTAGAGGCCGGGTGGGTGAGCAGTTCTTC
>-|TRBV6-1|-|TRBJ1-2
CASSSAPNYGYTF
TGTGCCAGCAGTTCAGCACCTAACTATGGCTACACCTTC
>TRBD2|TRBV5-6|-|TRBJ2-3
CASSLSAGAGDTQYF
TGTGCCAGCAGCTTGTCGGCGGGAGCCGGGGATACGCAGTATTTT
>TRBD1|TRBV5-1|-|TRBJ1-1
CASSLEQGVTEAFF
TGCGCCAGCAGCTTGGAACAGGGGGTCACTGAAGCTTTCTTT
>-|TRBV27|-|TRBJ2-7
CASSLAGQPRTYEQYF
TGTGCCAGCAGTTTGGCGGGACAACCCAGGACCTACGAGCAGTACTTC
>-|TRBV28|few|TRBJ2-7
CASSLYWFEQYF
TGTGCCAGCAGTTTATATTGGTTCGAGCAGTACTTC
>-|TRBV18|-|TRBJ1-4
CASSGAGGSEKLFF
TGTGCCAGCTCGGGGGCCGGGGGCTCTGAAAAACTGTTTTTT
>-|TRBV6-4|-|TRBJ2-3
CASSDSIDSTDTQYF
TGTGCCAGCAGTGACTCGATAGACAGCACAGATACGCAGTATTTT
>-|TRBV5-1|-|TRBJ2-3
CASATGSTDTQYF
TGCGCCAGCGCTACGGGGAGCACAGATACGCAGTATTTT